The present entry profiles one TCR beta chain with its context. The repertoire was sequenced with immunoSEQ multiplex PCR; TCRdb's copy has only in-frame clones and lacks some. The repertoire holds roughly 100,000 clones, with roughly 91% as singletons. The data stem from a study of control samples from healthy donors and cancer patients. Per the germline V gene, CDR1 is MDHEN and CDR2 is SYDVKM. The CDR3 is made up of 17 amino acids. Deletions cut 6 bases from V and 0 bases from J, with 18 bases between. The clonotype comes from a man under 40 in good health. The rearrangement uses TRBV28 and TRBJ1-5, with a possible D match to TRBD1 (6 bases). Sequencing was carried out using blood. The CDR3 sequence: CASRPLDSWDSNQPQHF. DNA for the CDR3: TGTGCCAGCAGGCCCTTGGACAGTTGGGATAGCAATCAGCCCCAGCATTTT.